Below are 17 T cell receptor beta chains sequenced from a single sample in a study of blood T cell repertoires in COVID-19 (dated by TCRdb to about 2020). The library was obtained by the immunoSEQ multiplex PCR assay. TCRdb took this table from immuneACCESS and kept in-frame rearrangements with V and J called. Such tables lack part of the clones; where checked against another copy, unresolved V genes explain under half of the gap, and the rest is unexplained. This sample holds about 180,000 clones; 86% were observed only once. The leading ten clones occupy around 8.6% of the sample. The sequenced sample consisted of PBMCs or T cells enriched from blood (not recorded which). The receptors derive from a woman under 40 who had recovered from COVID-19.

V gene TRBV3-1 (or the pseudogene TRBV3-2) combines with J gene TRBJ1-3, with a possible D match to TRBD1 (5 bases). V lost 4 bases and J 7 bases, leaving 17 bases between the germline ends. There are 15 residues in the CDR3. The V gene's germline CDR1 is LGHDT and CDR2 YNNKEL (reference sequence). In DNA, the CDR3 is TGTGCCAGCAGCCGAGGCCAGGGTGTAACTAACACCATATATTTT. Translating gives CASSRGQGVTNTIYF.

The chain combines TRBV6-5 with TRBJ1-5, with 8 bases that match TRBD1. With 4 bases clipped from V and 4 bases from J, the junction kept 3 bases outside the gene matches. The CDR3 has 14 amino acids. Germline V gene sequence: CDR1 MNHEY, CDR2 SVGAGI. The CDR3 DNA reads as TGTGCCAGCAGTTTTAGGACAGGGAATCAGCCCCAGCATTTT. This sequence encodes CASSFRTGNQPQHF.

As DNA, the CDR3 is TGTGCCAGCAGCCAAGGGGGCGGGGGCTCCAGCACAGATACGCAGTATTTT. As protein: CASSQGGGGSSTDTQYF. V is TRBV3-1 (or the pseudogene TRBV3-2) and J is TRBJ2-3; D might be TRBD2 (7 bases). With 1 base removed from V and 0 bases from J, the gap between germline ends came to 14 bases. The germline CDR1 and CDR2 sequences are LGHDT and YNNKEL (reference sequence). The CDR3 sequence is 17 residues long.

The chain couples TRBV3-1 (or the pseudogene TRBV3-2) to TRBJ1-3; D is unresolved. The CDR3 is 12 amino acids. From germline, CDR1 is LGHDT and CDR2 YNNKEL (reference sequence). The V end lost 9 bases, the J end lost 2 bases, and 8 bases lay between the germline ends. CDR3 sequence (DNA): TGTGCCAGTTTATCCGCTGGAAACACCATATATTTT. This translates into CASLSAGNTIYF.

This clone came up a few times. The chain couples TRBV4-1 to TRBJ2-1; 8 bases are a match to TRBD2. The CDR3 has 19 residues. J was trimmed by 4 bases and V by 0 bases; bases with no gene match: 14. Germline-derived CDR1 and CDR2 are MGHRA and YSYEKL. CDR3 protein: CASSQDFAVVSGSYNEQFF. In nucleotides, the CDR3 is TGCGCCAGCAGCCAAGATTTTGCAGTTGTCAGCGGGAGTTACAATGAGCAGTTCTTC.

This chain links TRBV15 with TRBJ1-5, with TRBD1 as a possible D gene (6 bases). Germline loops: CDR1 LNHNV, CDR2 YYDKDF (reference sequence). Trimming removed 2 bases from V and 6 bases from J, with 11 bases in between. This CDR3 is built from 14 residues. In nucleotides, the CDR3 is TGTGCCACCAGCAGACCAGGGGCCCGTCAGCCCCAGCATTTT. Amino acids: CATSRPGARQPQHF.

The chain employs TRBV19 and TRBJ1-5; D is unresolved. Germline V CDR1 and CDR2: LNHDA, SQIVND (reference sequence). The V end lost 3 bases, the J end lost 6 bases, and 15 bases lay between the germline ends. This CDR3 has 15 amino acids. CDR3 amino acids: CASSIDGEGSQPQHF. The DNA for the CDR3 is TGTGCCAGTAGTATTGACGGAGAAGGGAGTCAGCCCCAGCATTTT.

The CDR3 DNA reads TGTGCCTCCGGGGGGTCAACACTACAAGAGACCCAGTACTTC. It codes for CASGGSTLQETQYF. V and J are TRBV3-1 (or the pseudogene TRBV3-2) and TRBJ2-5; 7 positions match TRBD2. The CDR3 extends over 14 amino acids. From germline, CDR1 is LGHDT and CDR2 YNNKEL (reference sequence). Germline trimming cut 11 bases from V and 2 bases from J; bases unmatched to any gene: 11.

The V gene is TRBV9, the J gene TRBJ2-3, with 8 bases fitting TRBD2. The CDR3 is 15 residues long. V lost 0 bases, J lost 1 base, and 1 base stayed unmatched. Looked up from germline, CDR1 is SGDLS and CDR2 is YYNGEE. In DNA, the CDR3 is TGTGCCAGCAGCGTAGCGGGAGGGGGCACAGATACGCAGTATTTT. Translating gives CASSVAGGGTDTQYF.

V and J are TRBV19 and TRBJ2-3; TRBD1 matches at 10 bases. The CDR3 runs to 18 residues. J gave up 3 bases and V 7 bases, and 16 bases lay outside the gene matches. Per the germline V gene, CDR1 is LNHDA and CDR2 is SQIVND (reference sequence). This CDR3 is CASNGGWDRGEGTDTQYF. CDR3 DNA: TGTGCCAGTAATGGTGGGTGGGACAGGGGAGAAGGGACAGATACGCAGTATTTT.

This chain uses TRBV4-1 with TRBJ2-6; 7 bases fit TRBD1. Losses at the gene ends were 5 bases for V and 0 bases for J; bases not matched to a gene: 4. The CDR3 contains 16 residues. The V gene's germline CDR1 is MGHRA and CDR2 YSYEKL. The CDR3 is CASSYTGDSGANVLTF. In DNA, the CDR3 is TGCGCCAGCAGCTACACAGGGGACTCTGGGGCCAACGTCCTGACTTTC.

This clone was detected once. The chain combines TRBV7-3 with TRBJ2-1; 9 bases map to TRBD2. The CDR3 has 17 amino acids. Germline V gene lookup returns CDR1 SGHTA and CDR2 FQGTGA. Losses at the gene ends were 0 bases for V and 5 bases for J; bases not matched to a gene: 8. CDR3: CASSLTISGSNHNEQFF. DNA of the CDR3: TGTGCCAGCAGCTTAACTATTAGCGGGAGTAACCACAATGAGCAGTTCTTC.

CDR3 coding DNA: TGTGCCAGCAGGAACCCGGGACAGGGTAAAGAAAAACTGTTTTTT. This gives the protein CASRNPGQGKEKLFF. The V gene is TRBV6-5, the J gene TRBJ1-4, with 9 bases identical to TRBD1. The V gene end was trimmed by 6 bases and the J gene end by 8 bases; junction bases not matched to a gene: 10. The CDR3 loop spans 15 amino acids. Germline CDR1 reads MNHEY; CDR2 reads SVGAGI.

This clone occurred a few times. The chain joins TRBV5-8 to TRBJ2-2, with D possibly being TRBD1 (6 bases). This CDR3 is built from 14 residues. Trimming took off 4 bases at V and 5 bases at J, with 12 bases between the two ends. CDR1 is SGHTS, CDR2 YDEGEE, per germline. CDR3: CASSPGTTTGELFF. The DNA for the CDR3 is TGTGCCAGCAGCCCAGGGACAACGACCGGGGAGCTGTTTTTT.

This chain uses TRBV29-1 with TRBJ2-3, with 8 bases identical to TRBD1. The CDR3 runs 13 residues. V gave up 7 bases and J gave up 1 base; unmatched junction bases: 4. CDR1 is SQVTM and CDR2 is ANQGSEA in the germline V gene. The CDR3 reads CSALGQGTDTQYF. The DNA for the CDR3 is TGCAGCGCTCTGGGACAGGGCACAGATACGCAGTATTTT.

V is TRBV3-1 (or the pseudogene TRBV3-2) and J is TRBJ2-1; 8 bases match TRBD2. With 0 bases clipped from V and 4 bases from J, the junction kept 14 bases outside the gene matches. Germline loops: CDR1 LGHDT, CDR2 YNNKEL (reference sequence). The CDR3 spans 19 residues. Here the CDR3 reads CASSQDRAFQLAVYNEQFF. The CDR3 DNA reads TGTGCCAGCAGCCAAGATCGAGCCTTCCAACTAGCGGTATACAATGAGCAGTTCTTC.

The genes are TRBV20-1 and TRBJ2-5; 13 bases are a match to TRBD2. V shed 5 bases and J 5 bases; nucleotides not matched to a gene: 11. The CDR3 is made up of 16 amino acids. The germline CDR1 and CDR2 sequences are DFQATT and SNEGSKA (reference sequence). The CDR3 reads CSACELAGGPGETQYF. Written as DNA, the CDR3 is TGCAGTGCTTGTGAACTAGCGGGAGGGCCGGGGGAGACCCAGTACTTC.